Presented here are 10 T cell receptor beta chains from one specimen sequenced in a study of shared clonotypes between healthy human individuals. Generated by immunoSEQ multiplex PCR, the TCRdb table keeps only in-frame clones and is missing some. The top ten clones hold 0.55% to 0.7% of a sample with 900,000 to 1,200,000 clones, about four fifths of them seen once. Input material: memory CD4+ T cells from PBMCs. Subset specified: CD45RA-negative fraction. All receptors derive from a man aged 18 to 29 in good health. Some clones in this sample may be carry-over from other donors' samples.

V and J are TRBV7-8 and TRBJ2-5; the D is unclear. Germline V gene sequence: CDR1 SGHVS, CDR2 FQNEAQ. CDR3 length equals 16 residues. V was trimmed by 0 bases and J by 1 base, leaving 12 bases between them. CDR3 coding DNA: TGTGCCAGCAGCTTAGCGCTGGCAGTAGCCCAAGAGACCCAGTACTTC. Its translation: CASSLALAVAQETQYF. The variable domain in full, completed from reference TRBV7-8 and TRBJ2-5, reads GAGVSQSPRYKVAKRGQDVALRCDPISGHVSLFWYQQALGQGPEFLTYFQNEAQLDKSGLPSDRFFAERPEGSVSTLKIQRTQQEDSAVYLCASSLALAVAQETQYFGPGTRLLVL.

The rearrangement links TRBV10-2 to TRBJ2-1; tentatively, D is TRBD2 (6 bases). The V end was cut by 0 bases, the J end by 8 bases, with 14 bases between. Germline lookup yields CDR1 WSHSY and CDR2 SAAADI. The CDR3 sequence is 15 residues long. CDR3 in DNA: TGCGCCAGCAGTGAGTCGGTTTTAGGGGAGGATGAGCAGTTCTTC. Residues: CASSESVLGEDEQFF.

This clone was seen more than once but under ten times. V and J are TRBV29-1 and TRBJ1-2; 10 nucleotides match TRBD1. CDR3 length equals 14 residues. Per germline, CDR1 SQVTM and CDR2 ANQGSEA. V trimming: 7 bases; J trimming: 5 bases; junction bases outside the gene matches: 10. The DNA for the CDR3 is TGCAGCGCCCTGGGTAGGGGACAGGGGTATGGCTACACCTTC. Encoded protein: CSALGRGQGYGYTF.

The rearrangement joins TRBV6-5 to TRBJ1-5; 7 bases fit TRBD1. The V and J ends lost 5 bases and 4 bases, in that order; junction bases with no gene match: 8. The CDR3 covers 15 residues. The germline CDR1 and CDR2 sequences are MNHEY and SVGAGI. The CDR3 region is CASSPLGQDNQPQHF. In DNA form, the CDR3 reads TGTGCCAGCAGTCCTCTCGGACAGGATAATCAGCCCCAGCATTTT.

The chain employs TRBV2 and TRBJ2-5, with D perhaps being TRBD1 or TRBD2 (5 bases each). CDR1 and CDR2 (germline): SNHLY, FYNNEI. The CDR3 totals 16 residues. The V end was cut by 7 bases, the J end by 0 bases, with 18 bases between. CDR3 nucleotides: TGTGCCAGCAAAATGGGGGTGGCAGGGTACCAAGAGACCCAGTACTTC. Translated: CASKMGVAGYQETQYF.

As concerns this clone: Other DNA sequences within the sample encode an identical CDR3. V is TRBV7-3 and J is TRBJ2-2; 13 bases map to TRBD2. From germline, CDR1 is SGHTA and CDR2 FQGTGA. This CDR3 comprises 15 residues. Trimming took 2 bases from V and 6 from J; bases not matched to a gene: 0. CDR3 sequence reads: CASSLGLAGAGELFF. The CDR3 nucleotides are TGTGCCAGCAGCTTAGGACTAGCGGGAGCCGGGGAGCTGTTTTTT.

On this clone itself: A read error may explain this, as a much larger clone is one base away. Other nucleotide sequences from this sample produce the same CDR3. This chain uses TRBV10-3 with TRBJ1-5; D possibly corresponds to TRBD1 (5 bases). Trimming shortened V by 4 bases and J by 9 bases, and 13 bases separated the two germline ends. Per the germline V gene, CDR1 is ENHRY and CDR2 is SYGVKD. The CDR3 covers 13 residues. The CDR3 protein is CAISGDLRRPQHF. The CDR3 DNA reads as TGTGCCATCAGTGGGGACCTTCGGAGGCCCCAGCATTTT.

J is TRBJ2-1 and V is TRBV7-9; D is unclear. The CDR3 covers 15 residues. CDR1 and CDR2 (germline): SEHNR, FQNEAQ (reference sequence). V lost 5 bases, J lost 6 bases, and 17 bases lay in between. CDR3 residues: CASSHHGPLGNEQFF. As DNA, the CDR3 is TGTGCCAGCAGCCACCATGGACCTTTAGGCAATGAGCAGTTCTTC. Full variable domain (outside the CDR3, taken from reference TRBV7-9 and TRBJ2-1): DTGVSQNPRHKITKRGQNVTFRCDPISEHNRLYWYRQTLGQGPEFLTYFQNEAQLEKSRLLSDRFSAERPKGSFSTLEIQRTEQGDSAMYLCASSHHGPLGNEQFFGPGTRLTVL.

The chain combines TRBV28 with TRBJ2-5, with D possibly TRBD1 on 5 matching bases. Trimming stripped 4 bases from V and 1 base from J, with 13 bases between. Germline-derived CDR1 and CDR2 are MDHEN and SYDVKM. This CDR3 spans 15 amino acids. CDR3 DNA sequence: TGTGCCAGCAGTTCCCAAGGGGCCCTCCAAGAGACCCAGTACTTC. Its protein product is CASSSQGALQETQYF.

The chain employs TRBV5-1 and TRBJ2-5; 11 bases line up with TRBD2. The CDR3 loop spans 15 amino acids. CDR1 is SGHRS, CDR2 YFSETQ, per germline. With 6 bases clipped from V and 4 bases from J, the junction kept 8 bases outside the gene matches. In nucleotides, the CDR3 is TGCGCCAGCACCCCGGTAGCGGGAGGGCCAGAGACCCAGTACTTC. Its protein is CASTPVAGGPETQYF.